The T cell receptor beta chain under discussion was sequenced for a study of cytomegalovirus exposure and HLA in healthy donors. Study background: The Caucasian-associated ancestry cluster held around 76% of around 380 genotyped donors. Study-wide results and limits: When analyzed later, the rates of TCR association showed variation by HLA locus, with DRB1 the most and HLA-C the fewest. In a later analysis, HLA-associated beta chains showed higher expansion and lower generation probabilities than comparable chains. Researchers reported that a few CMV-associated chains were confirmed in vitro as CMV antigen-specific.

V shed 8 bases, J shed 4 bases, and the junction held 10 bases outside the gene matches. Per the germline V gene, CDR1 is MNHNS and CDR2 is SASEGT. The CDR3 loop spans 14 amino acids. On this clone: Its antigen is as yet unknown.

The PCR contained 60 Vbeta and 13 Jbeta primers. Measured with immunoSEQ multiplex PCR; TCRdb has only the in-frame clones, and not every one. The data contain about 140,000 clones, roughly 78% of them singletons. This clonotype was sampled from a man aged 30 to 45 in good health and CMV-seronegative. The chain combines TRBV6-1 with TRBJ1-2; TRBD1 aligns across 7 bases. Specimen: PBMCs. This CDR3 reads CASGNRDSAYGYTF. CDR3 DNA: TGTGCCAGCGGCAACCGGGACAGCGCCTATGGCTACACCTTC.